Described below is a single TCR beta chain sequence and its context. This clone turned up a few times. Its antigen is unknown. Within one base of it there is no much larger clone, and no base qualities were kept. The entire isolated RNA was reverse transcribed using the High Capacity cDNA Reverse Transcription Kit, and thus expressed TCRB transcripts were sequenced. Deep immunoSEQ sequencing was performed on naive, central memory and regulatory T cell samples, with an average of about 3.57 million total reads per sample. Sorted cells were lysed in RLT buffer and RNA was extracted with DNase-treated RNeasy Micro or Mini kits, depending on cell number. To prevent cross-contamination, every cell subset was processed on its own, while patient and healthy donor samples were processed together. TCRB sequences were amplified from cDNA with the immunoSEQ multiplex PCR, producing 87-bp fragments spanning the CDR3 region. Sequencing of the amplicons was done on the Illumina HiSeq platform. In the authors' own workflow: PCR bias was corrected computationally using synthetic template baselines, and reads within Hamming distance 2 were collapsed, with unmergeable singletons discarded. Reads were aligned against IMGT to assign V, D and J genes, CDR3 length and insertions or deletions at six rearrangement sites. Within each subset, clonotype counts were normalized to sorted cell number, after which true diversity and Gini coefficients were computed with the tcR R package. The overlap coefficient, calculated on TCRB nucleotide sequences, was used to quantify repertoire sharing. Out-of-frame TCRB sequences from naive cells were analyzed as a proxy for the pre-selection repertoire. TCRdb took over this immuneACCESS table, retaining in-frame rearrangements with V and J assigned. Such tables are incomplete; in checked studies, under half of the missing clones stem from an unresolved V gene, and the remainder is unexplained. That table furnishes V, J and clone size, whereas the DNA furnished D and trimming. The sample table holds around 400,000 clones, of which approximately 15% were seen once. The top ten clones comprise approximately 0.019% of the sample.

Each donor gave one peripheral blood draw, approximately 110 mL on average, collected into heparinised tubes. Naive, central memory, regulatory and stem cell-like memory CD4+ T cells were sorted on a BD FACSAria II using a panel including CD45RO, CCR7, CD25, CD127, CD95 and CD27. Purity was above 95% for every sorted population. PBMCs were isolated right away by Lymphoprep density gradient centrifugation and were stained directly, without culture. Samples were stained and sorted in pairs, with one healthy donor and one patient per experiment, so that batch effects were minimized. The data stem from a study of beta chain features in type 1 diabetes (dated by TCRdb to 2016 to 2019). Notes on the research overall: Mean age, gender distribution, total cell number and subset yield were not different between patients and healthy donors. The study compared TCRB repertoires of sorted circulating CD4+ T cell subsets between recently diagnosed type 1 diabetes patients and matched healthy donors. A total of approximately 100,000,000 sorted cells were examined across all samples, and the number of cells per subset was strongly correlated with RNA yield. Naive and central memory subsets were obtained from all 30 or so donors, but regulatory and stem cell-like memory subsets were isolated from only 8 patients and roughly eight healthy donors. Beyond this particular receptor, the publication reports: Sequencing cDNA rather than genomic DNA could over-represent highly expressing activated cells, although activation and CD3 levels did not differ between groups. Because small numbers of individuals were included in the HLA sub-analyses, any influence of HLA type on TCRB rearrangement was left unresolved. Patients with type 1 diabetes made fewer insertions and deleted more nucleotides at VDJ recombination sites, implying thymic rearrangement abnormalities. Type 1 diabetes patients showed a moderate but significant shortening of TCRB CDR3 length in all four CD4+ subsets. Naive, central memory and regulatory TCRB repertoires appeared more similar among patients than among healthy donors. Shorter templates might have been favored by PCR, but patient and control samples were amplified and corrected together, so both groups would have been affected equally by any skew.

Inclusive of the bounding cysteine and phenylalanine, the CDR3 is 17 residues long. CDR3 DNA is the only sequence kept; it has 51 bases, read in frame from the first base. V and J are trimmed by 0 bases and 2 bases, and the gene matches miss 9 bases of the junction. CDR1 and CDR2 were assigned from the germline V gene (reference sequence) as LNHNV and YYDKDF. The sequencing sample was made of naive CD4+ T cells from blood. The meaning of the sample's cell subset or site label: true naive CD4+ T cells. The TCR comes from a woman aged 18-29 years in good health. The chain joins TRBV15 to TRBJ2-5, and 7 junctional nucleotides match TRBD1. CDR3 protein: CATSRDATGFGQETQYF. Read as DNA, the sequence is TGTGCCACCAGCAGAGATGCGACAGGGTTCGGTCAAGAGACCCAGTACTTC.